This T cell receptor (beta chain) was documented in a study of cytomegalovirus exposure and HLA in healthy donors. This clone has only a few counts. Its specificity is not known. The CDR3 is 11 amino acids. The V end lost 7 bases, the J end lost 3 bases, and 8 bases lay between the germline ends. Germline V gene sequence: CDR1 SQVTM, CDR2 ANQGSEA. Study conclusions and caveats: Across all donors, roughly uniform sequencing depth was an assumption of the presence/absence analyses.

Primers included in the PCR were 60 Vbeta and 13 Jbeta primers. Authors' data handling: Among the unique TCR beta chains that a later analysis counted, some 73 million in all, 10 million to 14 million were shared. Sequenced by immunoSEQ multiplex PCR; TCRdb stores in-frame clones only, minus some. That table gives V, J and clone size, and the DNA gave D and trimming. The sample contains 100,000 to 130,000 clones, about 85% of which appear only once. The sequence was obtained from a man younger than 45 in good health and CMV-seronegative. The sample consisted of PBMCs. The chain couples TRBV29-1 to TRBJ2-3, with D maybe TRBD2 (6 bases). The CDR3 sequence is CSGGATDTQYF. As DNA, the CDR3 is TGCAGCGGCGGGGCAACAGATACGCAGTATTTT.